This T cell receptor (beta chain) was sequenced in a study of human thymus T cells. In regard to this clone: Its antigen is not known.

Corrective cardiac operations yielded the resected thymus tissue. The donors were infants in Finland with congenital heart defects, otherwise immunologically healthy. Using immunoSEQ multiplex PCR, the repertoire was profiled, and TCRdb retains in-frame clones only, with some absent. This sample yields tens of thousands of clones, of which 85% to 95% are seen a single time; around 0.03% belongs to the top ten. The CDR3 consists of 17 residues. Germline CDR1 is SGDLS and CDR2 is YYNGEE. Trimming took 4 bases from V and 4 from J, leaving 21 bases between them. Study-level results: Related research examined unrelated individuals and reported that their thymic repertoires overlapped highly.

The gene calls are TRBV9 and TRBJ2-1; D is perhaps TRBD1 (6 bases). Sequenced: thymus tissue. The TCR comes from a girl in the first two years of life with a congenital heart defect but otherwise immunologically healthy. The DNA of the CDR3 is TGTGCCAGCAGCCTATCACAGGGCGGTCTTCCATACAATGAGCAGTTCTTC. Translated: CASSLSQGGLPYNEQFF.